This TCR beta chain was documented in a study of blood T cell repertoires in COVID-19 (dated by TCRdb to about 2020). Background for the entire study: Samples from collaborators originated in the United States, Italy and Spain and spanned both the acute and convalescent phases of COVID-19. Deeply sampled blood TCRbeta repertoires from subjects exposed to, actively infected with, or recovered from COVID-19 were included in the dataset. Where HLA class I and class II types were available, the types were taken from metadata supplied by the sample provider, not from assay-based typing. The prospective study material was composed of cDNA or gDNA derived from T cells, B-cell-depleted T cells, or PBMCs. A de-identified subject ID, COVID-19 status, age in years and sex were almost always included in the sample metadata. The repertoires were made available in a free public database intended to serve as a resource for research on the immune response to SARS-CoV-2. The samples were drawn from the first 160 participants of the ongoing ImmuneRACE study and from 950 to 1,500 subjects provided by 6 global collaborators. Broader findings and caveats from the paper: The amount of clinical and demographic metadata varied by source and participant and was provided uncurated.

One collaborating source in Seattle enrolled patients while the patients were actively infected and followed the patients over time throughout the course of disease. Whole blood was collected in K2EDTA tubes by collaborating institutions according to the institutions' own protocols. For TCRbeta analysis, collaborator samples were shipped as frozen whole blood, as isolated PBMCs, or as DNA extracted from either sample type. This clone was counted a single time. It has no known antigen specificity. No base qualities exist here, and no much larger clone lies one base off it. TCRbeta CDR3 regions were amplified from genomic DNA using the immunoSEQ Assay, a bias-controlled multiplex PCR. The authors' analysis ran thus. The number of nucleated cells in each sample was estimated from the amplification of reference gene primers within the assay. To quantify the absolute abundance of each unique TCRbeta CDR3 rearrangement, sequence reads were collapsed and filtered. For each sample, productive Simpson clonality was calculated as the square root of Simpson's diversity index over productive rearrangements. TCRdb retrieved this table from immuneACCESS and kept in-frame rearrangements only. Not all clones are present; in checked studies, unresolved V genes account for under half, and no reason is known for the remainder. That table supplies the V and J calls and clone size; D and trimming were determined from the DNA. The sample table holds a few hundred thousand clones, of which nearly 90% were seen once. The ten largest clones take up 0.8% to 1.3% of the sample.

The sequence derives from a woman aged 40 to 50 with COVID-19, enrolled during active disease. The sample comprised peripheral blood.

The CDR3 has the sequence CASSFLGATNEKLFF. At the DNA level, the sequence is TGTGCCAGCAGTTTCCTGGGCGCAACTAATGAAAAACTGTTTTTT. The rearrangement joined TRBV6-5 to TRBJ1-4; no D gene call is confident. The cysteine opens and the phenylalanine closes a CDR3 of 15 amino acids. Of all the DNA, just the CDR3 is kept, 45 bases in frame from base 1. CDR1 MNHEY and CDR2 SVGAGI are derived from the germline V gene. V loses 4 bases of germline sequence and J loses 0 bases, and the interval between the two ends is 9 bases.